These T cell receptor beta chains were read from a single sample in a study of cytomegalovirus exposure and HLA in healthy donors. Measured with immunoSEQ multiplex PCR; TCRdb has only the in-frame clones, and not every one. The table shows 150,000 to 200,000 clones, with 70% to 90% occurring only once. The material sequenced was PBMCs. Receptors were obtained from a woman between 50 and 59 years old in good health and CMV-seronegative. Each CDR3 is given with its conserved first and last residue. A D gene is named only where the DNA matches it firmly. Some rows mark clone size as missing; the rest say once, few, many or name a class of expanded clone.

>.|.|TRBV5-4|13|TRBJ2-1
TGTGCCAGCAGCTTGGCTACTTACAATGAGCAGTTCTTC
CASSLATYNEQFF
>.|.|TRBV10-3|13|TRBJ1-2
TGTGCCATCAGTGTCCTGGGGCCTATGGGCTACACCTTC
CAISVLGPMGYTF
>TRBD2|once|TRBV30|13|TRBJ2-1
TGTGCCTGGTCAGCGGGGAGCCGCAATGAGCAGTTCTTC
CAWSAGSRNEQFF
>.|.|TRBV7-7|13|TRBJ2-1
TGTGCCAGCAGCCTTACTAGGACCGGAGAGCAGTTCTTC
CASSLTRTGEQFF
>.|.|TRBV15|16|TRBJ2-5
TGTGCCACCAGAGGACCGTACTCGGGAGTTTTGGAGACCCAGTACTTC
CATRGPYSGVLETQYF
>.|.|TRBV19|16|TRBJ2-1
TGTGCCAGTAGTGAAGTCCTAGCGAGCTCCTACAATGAGCAGTTCTTC
CASSEVLASSYNEQFF
>TRBD1|.|TRBV2|12|TRBJ1-2
TGTGCCAGCAGTTATGCCCAGGGGGCAAAGACCTTC
CASSYAQGAKTF
>TRBD1|.|TRBV27|15|TRBJ1-2
TGTGCCAGCAGTTTCCGGGACAGGGGGTCTTCTGGCTACACCTTC
CASSFRDRGSSGYTF
>.|few|TRBV7-3|12|TRBJ1-2
TGTGCCAGCAGCTTAGAGGGTTATGGCTACACCTTC
CASSLEGYGYTF
>TRBD2|.|TRBV5-1|15|TRBJ2-1
TGCGCCAGCAGCTCGGGCGGGAGTAACCCCAATGAGCAGTTCTTC
CASSSGGSNPNEQFF
>.|.|TRBV27|16|TRBJ1-2
TGTGCCAGCAGGGCGGGCAGGGGCGCCTCTAACTATGGCTACACCTTC
CASRAGRGASNYGYTF
>.|once|TRBV2|15|TRBJ2-1
TGTGCCAGCACTCCCCAGGGTGCTCGGACGAATGAGCAGTTCTTC
CASTPQGARTNEQFF
>.|.|TRBV7-9|15|TRBJ1-5
TGTTCCAGCCCCCCGGTGGGTCAGGATCTTGGGCCCCAGCATTTT
CSSPPVGQDLGPQHF
>TRBD1|.|TRBV7-8|15|TRBJ2-3
TGTGCCAGCAGACCAGGACAGGGGGCGGGCTATACGCAGTATTTT
CASRPGQGAGYTQYF
>TRBD1|.|TRBV5-1|17|TRBJ2-7
TGCGCCAGCAGCTCCCTGGACCGACAGGGAGTTTTTTACGAGCAGTACTTC
CASSSLDRQGVFYEQYF
>TRBD1|once|TRBV4-1|17|TRBJ1-5
TGCGCCAGCAGCCAAGAGATGGACAGGGGTGTCAATCAGCCCCAGCATTTT
CASSQEMDRGVNQPQHF
>.|.|TRBV10-1|15|TRBJ2-1
TGCGCCAGCAGTTCGGGAAGTACGATTTACAATGAGCAGTTCTTC
CASSSGSTIYNEQFF
>.|.|TRBV19|14|TRBJ2-3
TGTGCCAGTAGTATAAGTACGGTCACAGATACGCAGTATTTT
CASSISTVTDTQYF
>.|.|TRBV27|13|TRBJ2-6
TGTGCCAGCACCATCTCTGGGGCCAACGTCCTGACTTTC
CASTISGANVLTF
>TRBD2|.|TRBV19|16|TRBJ2-5
TGTGCCAGTAGGACAAGTTGGCCGGGACTAGGGCTAAAGCAGTACTTC
CASRTSWPGLGLKQYF
>.|.|TRBV28|13|TRBJ1-2
TGTGCCAGCAGTTTACCCCTCCCCCCTGGCTACACCTTC
CASSLPLPPGYTF
>TRBD2|.|TRBV6-5|14|TRBJ2-5
TGTGCCAGCAGACTAGCGGGGCCCCAAGAGACCCAGTACTTC
CASRLAGPQETQYF
>TRBD1|.|TRBV19|14|TRBJ1-1
TGTGCCAGTAGTATAGATCAGGGGGGACACGAAGCTTTCTTT
CASSIDQGGHEAFF
>.|.|TRBV20-1|11|TRBJ2-1
TGCAGTGCGTACAGGGATTGGGAGCAGTTCTTC
CSAYRDWEQFF
>TRBD1|.|TRBV28|17|TRBJ1-5
TGTGCCAGCAGCCCCGCCCTACAGGGGGCTTCGAATCAGCCCCAGCATTTT
CASSPALQGASNQPQHF
>.|.|TRBV11-3|14|TRBJ2-2
TGTGCCAGCAGCTTGGGCAGCCCCACCGGGGAGCTGTTTTTT
CASSLGSPTGELFF
>TRBD2|.|TRBV5-1|15|TRBJ2-1
TGCGCCAGCAGCTTGGAGGCGGGAGCCTACAATGAGCAGTTCTTC
CASSLEAGAYNEQFF
>TRBD1|.|TRBV12-5|14|TRBJ2-2
TGTGCTAGTGGGACAGGGGGGGACACCGGGGAGCTGTTTTTT
CASGTGGDTGELFF
>TRBD2|.|TRBV7-8|17|TRBJ2-1
TGTGCCACCATACCCGGGACTAGCGGGAGCTCCTACAATGAGCAGTTCTTC
CATIPGTSGSSYNEQFF